The sequence of this T cell receptor (beta chain) was determined in a study of blood T cell repertoires in COVID-19. The repertoire was sequenced with immunoSEQ multiplex PCR; TCRdb's copy has only in-frame clones and lacks some. The table records 140,000 or so clones, approximately 81% of them present only once. The specimen was peripheral blood. The clonotype was recovered from a human donor in a cohort sampled during active COVID-19.

CDR3 DNA: TGTGCCAGCAGCCAAGGAGGGAATGCGGTGACCTACGAGCAGTACTTC. This encodes CASSQGGNAVTYEQYF. V is TRBV3-1 (or the pseudogene TRBV3-2) and J is TRBJ2-7; TRBD2 might be the D (5 bases). Germline CDR1 is LGHDT and CDR2 is YNNKEL (reference sequence). The V and J ends lost 1 base and 2 bases respectively, with 15 bases between them. The CDR3 is 16 residues long.